The 29 T cell receptor beta chains listed next were all sequenced from one sample in a study of CD8 T cells in Susac syndrome. After extraction with the RNeasy kit, about 0.45 to 1 ug of the RNA was reverse transcribed using random hexamers. MiXCR, applied by TCRdb to the immunoSEQ multiplex PCR reads, yields one record per CDR3 protein. Of 110,000 to 150,000 distinct CDR3 sequences listed, 95% were seen once; the top ten hold 0.075% to 0.09%. Sample: CD4+ T cells from PBMCs. The receptors shown here come from a human donor with Susac syndrome.

V gene TRBV9 combines with J gene TRBJ2-6; D assignment may be TRBD1 or TRBD2 (5 bases each). CDR3 length: 19 residues. Germline CDR1 SGDLS, CDR2 YYNGEE. Trimming removed 4 bases from V and 2 bases from J, with 22 bases in between. DNA of the CDR3: TGTGCCAGCAGCTCCCCGGAGAGGGGCAATTATGCTGGGGCCAACGTCCTGACTTTC. Its protein is CASSSPERGNYAGANVLTF. Filled out from reference TRBV9 and TRBJ2-6, the complete variable domain reads DSGVTQTPKHLITATGQRVTLRCSPRSGDLSVYWYQQSLDQGLQFLIQYYNGEERAKGNILERFSAQQFPDLHSELNLSSLELGDSALYFCASSSPERGNYAGANVLTFGAGSRLTVL.

The rearrangement joins TRBV5-6 to TRBJ2-7; D gene unclear. This CDR3 contains 15 residues. Per germline, CDR1 SGHDT and CDR2 YYEEEE. With 2 bases removed from V and 4 bases from J, the gap between germline ends came to 16 bases. The CDR3 nucleotides read TGTGCCAGCAGCTTCGGAATGTCCCACCTATACGAGCAGTACTTC. Its protein is CASSFGMSHLYEQYF.

V gene TRBV25-1 combines with J gene TRBJ2-7, with a tentative D call TRBD1 (5 bases). V lost 2 bases to trimming and J lost 5 bases, with 7 bases between them. The V gene's germline CDR1 is MGHDK and CDR2 SYGVNS. The CDR3 totals 12 residues. Here the CDR3 reads CASSELGHEQYF. In nucleotides, the CDR3 is TGTGCCAGCAGTGAACTGGGGCACGAGCAGTACTTC.

The V call is TRBV7-9, the J call TRBJ2-1, with a weak D call TRBD2 (5 bases). Germline CDR1 is SEHNR and CDR2 is FQNEAQ (reference sequence). V shed 1 base and J shed 4 bases, with 11 bases lying between them. The CDR3 sequence is 15 residues long. Here the CDR3 reads CASSLGVAHYNEQFF. CDR3 nucleotide sequence: TGTGCCAGCAGCTTAGGGGTAGCGCATTACAATGAGCAGTTCTTC. Full variable domain (rest looked up from reference TRBV7-9 and TRBJ2-1): DTGVSQNPRHKITKRGQNVTFRCDPISEHNRLYWYRQTLGQGPEFLTYFQNEAQLEKSRLLSDRFSAERPKGSFSTLEIQRTEQGDSAMYLCASSLGVAHYNEQFFGPGTRLTVL.

This chain joins TRBV9 and TRBJ2-7, with D possibly matching TRBD2 (5 bases). The CDR3 length is 14 residues. V was pared by 5 bases and J by 0 bases, with 12 bases between. The germline CDR1 and CDR2 sequences are SGDLS and YYNGEE. The CDR3 nucleotides are TGTGCCAGCAGTGAAGTTGGGAGCTCCTACGAGCAGTACTTC. As protein: CASSEVGSSYEQYF.

J is TRBJ1-1 and V is TRBV6-1; 7 bases map to TRBD1. V was pared by 6 bases and J by 1 base, with 14 bases of the junction left unmatched. Germline assignment: CDR1 MNHNS and CDR2 SASEGT. This CDR3 is built from 17 residues. The CDR3: CASRQGDSLRANTEAFF. CDR3 bases: TGTGCCAGCAGACAAGGGGACAGCCTCAGAGCGAACACTGAAGCTTTCTTT.

The CDR3 here is CASSKPGSGIQYF. In nucleotides, the CDR3 is TGCGCCAGCAGCAAACCCGGAAGCGGCATTCAGTACTTC. The V call is TRBV4-1, the J call TRBJ2-4; perhaps TRBD2 as D (5 bases). The length of the CDR3 is 13 residues. Germline CDR1 MGHRA, CDR2 YSYEKL. V lost 5 bases and J lost 9, with 14 bases in between.

The V call is TRBV10-2, the J call TRBJ2-1, with TRBD1 matching over 7 bases. This CDR3 region has 15 residues. Germline CDR1 is WSHSY and CDR2 is SAAADI. With V trimmed by 6 bases and J by 0 bases, 5 bases remained unmatched. DNA for the CDR3: TGCGCCAGCAGCCCGGCAGGGGGCTCCTACAATGAGCAGTTCTTC. Amino acids: CASSPAGGSYNEQFF.

V gene TRBV28 combines with J gene TRBJ2-3, with D hard to call. Looked up from germline, CDR1 is MDHEN and CDR2 is SYDVKM. V dropped 6 bases and J dropped 5 bases, with 9 bases sitting between them. The CDR3 runs to 12 residues. The CDR3 here is CASSLRVDTQYF. DNA of the CDR3: TGTGCCAGCAGCCTTAGAGTAGATACGCAGTATTTT.

The chain recombines TRBV2 with TRBJ2-1; a weak D match, TRBD2 (6 bases). Germline values: CDR1 SNHLY, CDR2 FYNNEI. V lost 4 bases and J 10 bases, leaving 17 bases between the germline ends. CDR3 length: 14 amino acids. The CDR3 is CASSVRGSGQEQFF. In DNA, the CDR3 is TGTGCCAGCAGTGTCCGGGGGTCCGGCCAAGAGCAGTTCTTC.

The J gene is TRBJ1-4, the V gene TRBV12-3 or TRBV12-4; weak D call: TRBD1 (5 bases). The CDR3 is made up of 15 amino acids. Trimming pared 1 base from V and 4 bases from J, leaving 10 bases between. CDR3 region: CASSLGDGHNEKLFF. DNA for the CDR3: TGTGCCAGCAGTTTAGGGGACGGCCATAATGAAAAACTGTTTTTT.

The V gene is TRBV15, the J gene TRBJ2-4; 12 bases map to TRBD2. Germline CDR1 is LNHNV and CDR2 is YYDKDF (reference sequence). Unmatched junction bases numbered 14, after V lost 0 bases and J lost 8 bases. The CDR3 totals 19 residues. This CDR3 reads CATSRDSGTSGGSRDIQYF. The CDR3 DNA reads TGTGCCACCAGCAGAGATTCCGGCACTAGCGGGGGGTCCAGGGACATTCAGTACTTC.

J is TRBJ2-3 and V is TRBV11-2; either TRBD1 or TRBD2 may fit D (6 bases each). This CDR3 is built from 17 residues. Germline values: CDR1 SGHAT, CDR2 FQNNGV. Trimming shortened V by 4 bases and J by 1 base, and 18 bases separated the two germline ends. The CDR3 spells CASSSWDSGGRTDTQYF. CDR3 coding DNA: TGTGCCAGCAGCTCATGGGACTCTGGGGGCCGCACAGATACGCAGTATTTT.

The chain has TRBV20-1 and TRBJ2-7; D is unclear. In germline, CDR1 is DFQATT, CDR2 SNEGSKA (reference sequence). Deletions cut 5 bases from V and 2 bases from J, with 10 bases between. This CDR3 spans 12 amino acids. The CDR3 sequence: CSASDLTYEQYF. The CDR3, as DNA: TGCAGTGCTTCTGACCTAACCTACGAGCAGTACTTC.

The rearrangement uses TRBV10-2 and TRBJ2-2; D may be TRBD2 (6 bases). Trimming removed 6 bases from V and 6 bases from J, with 11 bases in between. The CDR3 runs 13 residues. The germline CDR1 and CDR2 sequences are WSHSY and SAAADI. In nucleotides, the CDR3 is TGCGCCAGCAGATGGCGGGGCGCCGGGGAGCTGTTTTTT. The encoded protein is CASRWRGAGELFF.

In this sample, this clonotype turned up once. The genes are TRBV13 and TRBJ1-3, with D maybe TRBD1 (5 bases). Per the germline V gene, CDR1 is PRHDT and CDR2 is FYEKMQ (reference sequence). Trimming removed 0 bases from V and 2 bases from J, with 14 bases in between. This CDR3 has 17 amino acids. DNA of the CDR3: TGTGCCAGCAGCTTAGGCCCCAGACAGAATACTGGAAACACCATATATTTT. Protein product: CASSLGPRQNTGNTIYF.

The V gene is TRBV18, the J gene TRBJ2-5, with D perhaps TRBD2 (5 bases). CDR1 and CDR2 from the germline V gene are KGHSH and LQKENI. Trimming shortened V by 3 bases and J by 10 bases, and 15 bases separated the two germline ends. This CDR3 has 13 residues. DNA for the CDR3: TGTGCCAGCTCACCGGTAGACGGAGGAGACCAGTACTTC. Translating gives CASSPVDGGDQYF.

The rearrangement links TRBV18 to TRBJ1-5; D is undetermined. Between the trimmed V and J ends, which lost 3 bases and 0 bases, there was a span of 9 bases. This CDR3 spans 15 amino acids. Germline V gene data show CDR1 as KGHSH and CDR2 as LQKENI. The CDR3, as DNA: TGTGCCAGCTCACCCGACATCGTTAGCAATCAGCCCCAGCATTTT. Protein: CASSPDIVSNQPQHF.

This clonotype has just one count. The chain employs TRBV3-1 and TRBJ1-1; 7 bases line up with TRBD1. Germline lookup yields CDR1 LGHDT and CDR2 YNNKEL (reference sequence). This CDR3 spans 14 amino acids. J gave up 2 bases and V 6 bases, and 6 bases lay outside the gene matches. CDR3 in DNA: TGTGCCAGCAGGTTCGGGACAGCAAACACTGAAGCTTTCTTT. Amino acid sequence: CASRFGTANTEAFF.

J is TRBJ2-2 and V is TRBV12-3 or TRBV12-4; tentatively, D is TRBD1 (6 bases). V lost 6 bases and J 4 bases, leaving 15 bases between the germline ends. There are 15 residues in the CDR3. For the CDR3, the DNA is TGTGCCAGCAGAGATACAGGGTACGGCACCGGGGAGCTGTTTTTT. Its translation: CASRDTGYGTGELFF.

The rearrangement joins TRBV6-6 to TRBJ1-2; D gene uncertain. V lost 8 bases and J lost 4, with 11 bases in between. The germline gives CDR1 MNHNY, CDR2 SVGAGI (reference sequence). This CDR3 spans 12 amino acids. In nucleotides, the CDR3 is TGTGCCAGCGTCCGCGAGGGCTATGGCTACACCTTC. It encodes CASVREGYGYTF.

The V call is TRBV9, the J call TRBJ1-1, with a weak D call TRBD1 (5 bases). The germline CDR1 and CDR2 sequences are SGDLS and YYNGEE. This CDR3 has 13 amino acids. V was pared by 4 bases and J by 2 bases, with 9 bases between. CDR3 in DNA: TGTGCCAGCAGCAAGACAGTTAACACTGAAGCTTTCTTT. This encodes CASSKTVNTEAFF.

This clonotype was counted a single time. This chain joins TRBV5-4 and TRBJ2-3; 7 bases are shared with TRBD1. Trimming at V came to 4 bases and at J to 6 bases, leaving 8 bases not matched to a gene. The CDR3 consists of 14 residues. Germline assignment: CDR1 SGHNT and CDR2 YYREEE (reference sequence). In nucleotides, the CDR3 is TGTGCCAGCAGCCCGGGACAGCCGGGCGATACGCAGTATTTT. It specifies CASSPGQPGDTQYF.

V is TRBV25-1 and J is TRBJ2-1; 13 nucleotides line up with TRBD2. The germline gives CDR1 MGHDK, CDR2 SYGVNS. The CDR3 is 14 amino acids. V dropped 6 bases and J dropped 9; count of bases not matched to a gene: 5. CDR3 sequence reads: CASRLAGGPGEQFF. CDR3 coding DNA: TGTGCCAGCAGACTAGCGGGAGGGCCCGGTGAGCAGTTCTTC.

The gene calls are TRBV5-1 and TRBJ2-4; 10 bases line up with TRBD2. Looked up from germline, CDR1 is SGHRS and CDR2 is YFSETQ. CDR3 length: 15 residues. Germline trimming cut 5 bases from V and 10 bases from J; bases unmatched to any gene: 12. The CDR3, as DNA: TGCGCCAGCAGGTCCCTCCCGGGGACTAGCGCAATTCAGTACTTC. Residues: CASRSLPGTSAIQYF.

The genes are TRBV18 and TRBJ2-5; maybe TRBD1 (5 bases). V was clipped by 2 bases and J by 2 bases, with 9 bases between them. From germline, CDR1 is KGHSH and CDR2 LQKENI. The CDR3 extends over 14 amino acids. CDR3 nucleotide sequence: TGTGCCAGCTCACCATACAGGTCGCAAGAGACCCAGTACTTC. Translated: CASSPYRSQETQYF.

The chain couples TRBV7-9 to TRBJ2-7; 8 nucleotides line up with TRBD1. Germline-derived CDR1 and CDR2 are SEHNR and FQNEAQ (reference sequence). J was trimmed by 0 bases and V by 5 bases; bases with no gene match: 6. The CDR3 extends over 15 amino acids. The CDR3 region has the DNA TGTGCCAGCAGCAAAGGGACAGGAACCTCCTACGAGCAGTACTTC. This sequence encodes CASSKGTGTSYEQYF.

This chain joins TRBV9 and TRBJ1-2; no firm D call. V lost 2 bases and J lost 3, with 8 bases in between. The CDR3 loop spans 13 amino acids. The germline CDR1 and CDR2 sequences are SGDLS and YYNGEE. The CDR3, as DNA: TGTGCCAGCAGCGTTGGTCTCCACTATGGCTACACCTTC. Amino acids: CASSVGLHYGYTF.

This chain joins TRBV7-9 and TRBJ2-2, with D tentatively TRBD1 (5 bases). V lost 3 bases and J lost 5, with 10 bases in between. Looked up from germline, CDR1 is SEHNR and CDR2 is FQNEAQ (reference sequence). The CDR3 has 14 residues. CDR3 protein: CASSFAGLTGELFF. CDR3 DNA sequence: TGTGCCAGCAGCTTCGCAGGGTTGACCGGGGAGCTGTTTTTT.